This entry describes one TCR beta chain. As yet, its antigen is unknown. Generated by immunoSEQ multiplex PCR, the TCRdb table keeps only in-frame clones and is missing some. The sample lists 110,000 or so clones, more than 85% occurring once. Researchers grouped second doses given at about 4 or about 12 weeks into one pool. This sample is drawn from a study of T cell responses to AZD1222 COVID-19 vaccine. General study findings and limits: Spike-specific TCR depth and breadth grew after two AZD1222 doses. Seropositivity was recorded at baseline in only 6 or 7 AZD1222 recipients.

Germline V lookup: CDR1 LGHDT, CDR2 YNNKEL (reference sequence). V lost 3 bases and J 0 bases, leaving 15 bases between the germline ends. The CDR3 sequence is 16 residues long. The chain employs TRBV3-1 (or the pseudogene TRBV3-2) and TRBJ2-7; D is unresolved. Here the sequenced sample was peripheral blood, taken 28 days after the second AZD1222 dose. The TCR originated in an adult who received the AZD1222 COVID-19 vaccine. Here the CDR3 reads CASSHWGRVSSYEQYF. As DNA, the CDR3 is TGTGCCAGCAGCCATTGGGGAAGAGTGAGCTCCTACGAGCAGTACTTC.